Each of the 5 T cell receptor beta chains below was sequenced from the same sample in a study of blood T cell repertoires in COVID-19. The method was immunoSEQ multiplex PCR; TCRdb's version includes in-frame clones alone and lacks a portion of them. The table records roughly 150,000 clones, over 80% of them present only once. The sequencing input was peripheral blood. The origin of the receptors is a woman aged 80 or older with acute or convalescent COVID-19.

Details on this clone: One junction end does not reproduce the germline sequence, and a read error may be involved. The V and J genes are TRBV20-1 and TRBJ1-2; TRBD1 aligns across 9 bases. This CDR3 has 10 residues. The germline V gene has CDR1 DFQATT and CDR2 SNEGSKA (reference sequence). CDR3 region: CSAYRDREAF. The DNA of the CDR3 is TGCAGTGCGTACCGGGACAGGGAGGCCTTC.

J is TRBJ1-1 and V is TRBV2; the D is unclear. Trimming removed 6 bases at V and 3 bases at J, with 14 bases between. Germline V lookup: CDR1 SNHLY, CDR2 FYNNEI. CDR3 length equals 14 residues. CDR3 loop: CASSVRQLYTEAFF. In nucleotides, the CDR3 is TGTGCCAGCAGCGTTAGACAACTTTACACTGAAGCTTTCTTT.

CDR3 amino acids: CASSPGTLSPGELFF. As DNA, the CDR3 is TGTGCCAGTAGCCCCGGGACTCTGTCCCCCGGGGAGCTGTTTTTT. The genes are TRBV19 and TRBJ2-2; tentative D call: TRBD2 (6 bases). CDR3 length: 15 amino acids. Germline loops: CDR1 LNHDA, CDR2 SQIVND (reference sequence). V lost 6 bases, J lost 6 bases, and 17 bases lay in between.

As DNA, the CDR3 is TGTGCCAGCAGTAAACAGGGGGTTCAGCCCCAGCATTTT. Residues: CASSKQGVQPQHF. The V gene is TRBV7-9, the J gene TRBJ1-5, with 8 bases lining up with TRBD1. This CDR3 spans 13 amino acids. The junction had 4 bases not matched to a gene; V was cut back by 6 bases and J by 6 bases. Germline CDR1 SEHNR, CDR2 FQNEAQ (reference sequence).

The CDR3 region is CASSLGGGSSGNTIYF. The CDR3 DNA follows: TGCGCCAGCAGCTTGGGGGGCGGTAGCTCTGGAAACACCATATATTTT. The V and J genes are TRBV5-1 and TRBJ1-3, with D maybe TRBD1 (5 bases). Trimming shortened V by 0 bases and J by 0 bases, and 10 bases separated the two germline ends. Germline V gene lookup returns CDR1 SGHRS and CDR2 YFSETQ. The CDR3 has 16 amino acids.